Sequencing of this T cell receptor beta chain was carried out in a study of blood T cells in healthy people across ages. Per the germline V gene, CDR1 is MDHEN and CDR2 is SYDVKM. V was pared by 2 bases and J by 5 bases, with 9 bases between. This CDR3 spans 14 amino acids. Then a second PCR, running about 6 to 11 cycles, was carried out with a sample-barcoded 5' primer and a J-beta primer mix. Every individual sample yielded 2.5 million or more paired-end reads (each containing CDR3). TCRdb independently ran MiXCR on the 5' RACE reads; one entry per CDR3 protein. The repertoire has nearly 800,000 distinct CDR3 sequences, around a quarter of them found once; the top ten carry under 4%. Study observations and caveats: Expanded clonotype changes were possibly confounded by unknown donor CMV status.

Comment on this clonotype: The target antigen is unknown.

In addition, the sample was reused for a study of T cells of mothers and their children.

The TCR was taken from a boy aged 5-17 years in good health. The sequenced sample consisted of blood. This rearrangement joins TRBV28 to TRBJ1-4; D call uncertain. This chain's CDR3 is CASSLRGENEKLFF. CDR3 sequence (DNA): TGTGCCAGCAGTTTACGGGGTGAGAATGAAAAACTGTTTTTT.